This T cell receptor (beta chain) was sequenced during a study of CXCR3-negative and CXCR3-positive naive CD8 T cells. Across the whole study: Roughly 1.5 +/- 0.3 million TRB reads came from each library, giving some 140 million in total.

Study-level findings and limits: Unlike memory cells, which differed, naive CXCR3-negative and CXCR3-positive cells had similar TRBV-TRBJ usage.

Each TRB cDNA library was prepared by 5' RACE (with UMI labels). For each CDR3 protein, TCRdb gives one entry from its re-call of the 5' RACE reads, without DNA. The ten top clones account for 1.5% to 2%, within a sample of 46,000 or so distinct CDR3 sequences. Germline CDR1 and CDR2: SGHDN and FVKESK. This CDR3 is 14 amino acids long. Comments on this clonotype: Antigen: not known.

J is TRBJ2-7 and V is TRBV14; TCRdb's assignment of TRBD2 cannot be checked, as there is no DNA. The sequence was obtained from a human donor in good health. Some clones in this sample may be carry-over from other donors' samples. Sequences were obtained from naive CXCR3- CD8+ T cells from blood. As for subset: CD45RO-CCR7+CD27+CD95- naive CD8+ T cells lacking CXCR3 (TNR3-). CDR3 region: CASSPSGGPYEQYF.